The present TCR beta chain was sequenced within a study of shared clonotypes between healthy human individuals. General study findings and limits: Naive CD4 clonotypes overlapped across a handful of donors at 4.5% to 5.5%.

This CDR3 contains 16 residues. The V gene end was trimmed by 4 bases and the J gene end by 6 bases; junction bases not matched to a gene: 12. Germline lookup yields CDR1 SGHRS and CDR2 YFSETQ. Here immunoSEQ multiplex PCR was the method, and the copy in TCRdb shows in-frame clones only, minus some. The data hold about 1 million clones, with around 74% observed a single time. This clone came up a few times. Its antigen remains unknown. Sequenced sample: memory CD4+ T cells sorted from blood. The subset here: CD45RA-negative fraction. This chain uses TRBV5-1 with TRBJ2-3; 9 nucleotides line up with TRBD1. This receptor was identified in a man younger than 35 in good health. CDR3 loop: CASSRTGVRQGDTQYF. For the CDR3, the DNA is TGCGCCAGCAGCCGGACAGGGGTACGACAAGGTGATACGCAGTATTTT.